The 14 T cell receptor beta chains below all came from one sample that was sequenced in a study of T cell changes during pregnancy in multiple sclerosis. The method was immunoSEQ multiplex PCR; TCRdb's version includes in-frame clones alone and lacks a portion of them. The table lists over 55,000 clones, around 93% of them singletons. Sequencing was performed on peripheral blood, taken after pregnancy. These receptors all stem from a female donor with multiple sclerosis, enrolled in a pregnancy study.

The chain uses TRBV4-2 and TRBJ2-1, with 9 positions matching TRBD2. Unmatched junction bases numbered 4, after V lost 4 bases and J lost 3 bases. CDR3 length: 15 amino acids. Germline loops: CDR1 LGHNA, CDR2 YNFKEQ. CDR3 in amino acids: CASSPSGRYYNEQFF. Written as DNA, the CDR3 is TGTGCCAGCAGCCCGAGCGGGAGGTACTACAATGAGCAGTTCTTC.

J is TRBJ2-1 and V is TRBV5-4, with 8 bases fitting TRBD2. Germline loops: CDR1 SGHNT, CDR2 YYREEE (reference sequence). The CDR3 loop spans 15 amino acids. V lost 4 bases, J lost 5 bases, and 8 bases stayed unmatched. CDR3 region: CASSLQREYHNEQFF. The CDR3 DNA sequence: TGTGCCAGCAGCCTACAGCGGGAGTATCACAATGAGCAGTTCTTC. Drawing the rest from reference TRBV5-4 and TRBJ2-1, the complete variable domain is ETGVTQSPTHLIKTRGQQVTLRCSSQSGHNTVSWYQQALGQGPQFIFQYYREEENGRGNFPPRFSGLQFPNYSSELNVNALELDDSALYLCASSLQREYHNEQFFGPGTRLTVL.

This chain connects TRBV6-5 to TRBJ2-7; 11 nucleotides line up with TRBD2. Germline trimming cut 5 bases from V and 7 bases from J; bases unmatched to any gene: 10. Germline CDR1 and CDR2: MNHEY and SVGAGI. The CDR3 is made up of 15 amino acids. Here the CDR3 reads CASSPNSGRAWEQYF. The DNA for the CDR3 is TGTGCCAGCAGTCCTAATAGCGGGAGGGCCTGGGAGCAGTACTTC.

The chain carries TRBV29-1 and TRBJ2-1; D possibly corresponds to TRBD2 (6 bases). Germline CDR1 SQVTM, CDR2 ANQGSEA. Trimming removed 5 bases at V and 3 bases at J, with 14 bases between. The CDR3 is 14 residues long. The CDR3 here is CSVPSEEGYNEQFF. The CDR3, as DNA: TGCAGCGTTCCCTCGGAGGAGGGCTACAATGAGCAGTTCTTC.

CDR3 loop: CASSTTGTGGETQYF. The CDR3 DNA reads as TGTGCCAGCAGCACGACGGGGACAGGGGGAGAGACCCAGTACTTC. J is TRBJ2-5 and V is TRBV7-9; the match to TRBD1 covers 11 bases. CDR1 SEHNR and CDR2 FQNEAQ come from the germline V gene (reference sequence). The CDR3 sequence is 15 residues long. The trim removed 5 bases at V and 4 bases at J, leaving 6 bases unmatched. Full variable domain (rest looked up from reference TRBV7-9 and TRBJ2-5): DTGVSQNPRHKITKRGQNVTFRCDPISEHNRLYWYRQTLGQGPEFLTYFQNEAQLEKSRLLSDRFSAERPKGSFSTLEIQRTEQGDSAMYLCASSTTGTGGETQYFGPGTRLLVL.

The gene calls are TRBV19 and TRBJ2-1, with 9 bases matching TRBD2. Germline CDR1 and CDR2: LNHDA and SQIVND (reference sequence). Trimming took 7 bases from V and 0 from J; bases not matched to a gene: 10. The CDR3 length is 17 residues. The CDR3 region is CASIGASGESSYNEQFF. The CDR3 coding sequence is TGTGCCAGTATTGGGGCTAGCGGGGAGAGCTCCTACAATGAGCAGTTCTTC. Looking up the rest from reference TRBV19 and TRBJ2-1 gives the full variable domain: DGGITQSPKYLFRKEGQNVTLSCEQNLNHDAMYWYRQDPGQGLRLIYYSQIVNDFQKGDIAEGYSVSREKKESFPLTVTSAQKNPTAFYLCASIGASGESSYNEQFFGPGTRLTVL.

This chain connects TRBV7-2 to TRBJ2-7, with 9 nucleotides matching TRBD1. CDR1 and CDR2 (germline): SGHTA, FQGNSA. The CDR3 totals 15 residues. V shed 5 bases, J shed 7 bases, and the junction held 12 bases outside the gene matches. CDR3 nucleotides: TGTGCCAGCAGCAGCTCCGGGACAGGGTCGGGGGAGCAGTACTTC. It encodes CASSSSGTGSGEQYF.

This sequence joins TRBV5-4 and TRBJ2-5, with TRBD2 matching over 8 bases. From germline, CDR1 is SGHNT and CDR2 YYREEE (reference sequence). The trim removed 2 bases at V and 3 bases at J, leaving 3 bases unmatched. This CDR3 has 14 amino acids. The CDR3 here is CASSFTSGKETQYF. The CDR3 bases are TGTGCCAGCAGCTTTACTAGCGGAAAAGAGACCCAGTACTTC.

The chain carries TRBV7-9 and TRBJ2-7; 9 bases line up with TRBD1. In germline, CDR1 is SEHNR, CDR2 FQNEAQ (reference sequence). The CDR3 runs 13 residues. The ends lost 8 bases at V and 6 bases at J; junction bases unmatched: 8. CDR3: CASGGTGMIEQYF. The CDR3 region has the DNA TGTGCCAGCGGTGGGACAGGGATGATCGAGCAGTACTTC. The full variable domain, in which reference TRBV7-9 and TRBJ2-7 provide the parts outside the CDR3, is DTGVSQNPRHKITKRGQNVTFRCDPISEHNRLYWYRQTLGQGPEFLTYFQNEAQLEKSRLLSDRFSAERPKGSFSTLEIQRTEQGDSAMYLCASGGTGMIEQYFGPGTRLTVT.

J is TRBJ2-7 and V is TRBV29-1; D might be TRBD2 (5 bases). The CDR3 length is 13 residues. Trimming shortened V by 6 bases and J by 0 bases, and 12 bases separated the two germline ends. Germline V gene data show CDR1 as SQVTM and CDR2 as ANQGSEA. The CDR3 DNA sequence: TGCAGCGTCGGGGAGCGGCACTCCTACGAGCAGTACTTC. Amino acids: CSVGERHSYEQYF.

The chain employs TRBV27 and TRBJ2-7, with TRBD2 matching over 7 bases. The CDR3 consists of 16 residues. Germline CDR1 MNHEY, CDR2 SMNVEV (reference sequence). V lost 3 bases, J lost 2 bases, and 10 bases stayed unmatched. For the CDR3, the DNA is TGTGCCAGCAGTTTTGAGGCAGGGAGCGGGGCCTACGAGCAGTACTTC. Translated: CASSFEAGSGAYEQYF.

This clone was detected only once. The rearrangement joins TRBV27 to TRBJ2-1; 7 nucleotides agree with TRBD2. The CDR3 runs to 15 residues. J gave up 7 bases and V 3 bases, and 9 bases lay outside the gene matches. Germline assignment: CDR1 MNHEY and CDR2 SMNVEV (reference sequence). CDR3 protein: CASSFVAGVVNEQFF. CDR3 nucleotides: TGTGCCAGCAGTTTTGTGGCGGGAGTGGTTAATGAGCAGTTCTTC.

The J gene is TRBJ2-1, the V gene TRBV4-3; D perhaps matches TRBD1 (5 bases). Trimming pared 0 bases from V and 0 bases from J, leaving 12 bases between. There are 17 residues in the CDR3. CDR1 and CDR2 from the germline V gene are LGHNA and YSLEER. DNA of the CDR3: TGCGCCAGCAGCCAAGAGGACAAGATGACCTCCTACAATGAGCAGTTCTTC. This gives the protein CASSQEDKMTSYNEQFF.

This sequence joins TRBV5-1 and TRBJ2-2, with D tentatively TRBD1 (6 bases). The CDR3 totals 17 residues. The germline CDR1 and CDR2 sequences are SGHRS and YFSETQ. The V and J ends lost 4 bases and 6 bases respectively, with 22 bases between them. In DNA, the CDR3 is TGCGCCAGCAGCAAACAGGGTTCTGCCATGGGGGCCGGGGAGCTGTTTTTT. Translated, it gives CASSKQGSAMGAGELFF.